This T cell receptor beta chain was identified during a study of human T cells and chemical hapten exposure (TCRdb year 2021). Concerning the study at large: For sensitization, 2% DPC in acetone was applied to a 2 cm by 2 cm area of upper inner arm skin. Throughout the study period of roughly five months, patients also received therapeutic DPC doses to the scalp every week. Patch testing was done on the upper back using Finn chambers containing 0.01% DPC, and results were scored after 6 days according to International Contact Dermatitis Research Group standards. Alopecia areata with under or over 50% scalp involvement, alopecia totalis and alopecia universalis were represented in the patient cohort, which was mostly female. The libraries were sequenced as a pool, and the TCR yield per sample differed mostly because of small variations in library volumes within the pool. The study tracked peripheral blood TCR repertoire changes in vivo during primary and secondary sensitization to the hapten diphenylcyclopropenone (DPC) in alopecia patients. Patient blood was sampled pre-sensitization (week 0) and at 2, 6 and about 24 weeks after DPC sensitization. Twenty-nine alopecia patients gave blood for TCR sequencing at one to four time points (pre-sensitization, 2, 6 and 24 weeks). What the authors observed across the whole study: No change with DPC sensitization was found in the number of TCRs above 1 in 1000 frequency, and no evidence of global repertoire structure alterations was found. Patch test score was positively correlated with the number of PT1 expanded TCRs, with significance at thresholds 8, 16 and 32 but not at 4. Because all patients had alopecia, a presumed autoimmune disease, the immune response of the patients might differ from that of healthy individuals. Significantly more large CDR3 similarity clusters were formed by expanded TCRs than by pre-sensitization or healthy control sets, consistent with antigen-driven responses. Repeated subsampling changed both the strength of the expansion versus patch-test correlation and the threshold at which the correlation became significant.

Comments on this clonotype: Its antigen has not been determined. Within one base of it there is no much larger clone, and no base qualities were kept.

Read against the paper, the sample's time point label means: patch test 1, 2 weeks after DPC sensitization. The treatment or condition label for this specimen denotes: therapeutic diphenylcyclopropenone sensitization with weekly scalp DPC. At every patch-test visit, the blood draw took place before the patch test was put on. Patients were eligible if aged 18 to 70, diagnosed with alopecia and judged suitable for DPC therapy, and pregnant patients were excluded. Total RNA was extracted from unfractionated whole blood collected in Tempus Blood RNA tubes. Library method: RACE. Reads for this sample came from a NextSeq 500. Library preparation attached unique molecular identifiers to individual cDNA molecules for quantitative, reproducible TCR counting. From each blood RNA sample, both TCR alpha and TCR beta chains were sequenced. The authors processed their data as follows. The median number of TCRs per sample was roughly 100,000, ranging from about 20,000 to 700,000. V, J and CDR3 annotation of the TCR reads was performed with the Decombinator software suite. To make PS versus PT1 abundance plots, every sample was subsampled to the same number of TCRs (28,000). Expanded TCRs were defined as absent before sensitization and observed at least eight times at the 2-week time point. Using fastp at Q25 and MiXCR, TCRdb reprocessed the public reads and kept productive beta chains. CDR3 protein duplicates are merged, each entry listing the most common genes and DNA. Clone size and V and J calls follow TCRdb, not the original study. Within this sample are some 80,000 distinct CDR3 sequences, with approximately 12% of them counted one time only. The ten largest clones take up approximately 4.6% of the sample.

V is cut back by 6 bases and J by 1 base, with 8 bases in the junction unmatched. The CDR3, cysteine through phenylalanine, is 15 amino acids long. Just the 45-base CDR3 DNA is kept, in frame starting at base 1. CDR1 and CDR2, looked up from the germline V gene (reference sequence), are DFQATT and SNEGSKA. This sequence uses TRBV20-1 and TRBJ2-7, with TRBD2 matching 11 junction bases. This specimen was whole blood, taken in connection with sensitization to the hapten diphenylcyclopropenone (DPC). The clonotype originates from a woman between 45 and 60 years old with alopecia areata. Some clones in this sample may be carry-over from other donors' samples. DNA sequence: TGCAGTGCAGAAAAGACTAGCGGGGTTTCCTACGAGCAGTACTTC. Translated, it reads CSAEKTSGVSYEQYF.